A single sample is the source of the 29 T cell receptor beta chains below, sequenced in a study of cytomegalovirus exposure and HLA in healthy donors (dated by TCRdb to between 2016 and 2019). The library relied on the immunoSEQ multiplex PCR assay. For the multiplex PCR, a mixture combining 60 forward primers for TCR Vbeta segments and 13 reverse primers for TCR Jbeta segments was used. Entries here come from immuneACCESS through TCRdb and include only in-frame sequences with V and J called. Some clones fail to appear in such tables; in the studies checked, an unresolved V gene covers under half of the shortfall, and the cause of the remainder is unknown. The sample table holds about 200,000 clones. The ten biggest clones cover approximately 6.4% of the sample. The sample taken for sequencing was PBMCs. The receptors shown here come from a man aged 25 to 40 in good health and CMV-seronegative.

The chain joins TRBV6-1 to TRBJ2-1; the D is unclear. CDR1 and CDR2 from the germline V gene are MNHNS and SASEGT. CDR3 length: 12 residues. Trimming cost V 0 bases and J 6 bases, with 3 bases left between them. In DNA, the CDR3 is TGTGCCAGCAGTGAAGCCGGCAATGAGCAGTTCTTC. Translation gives CASSEAGNEQFF.

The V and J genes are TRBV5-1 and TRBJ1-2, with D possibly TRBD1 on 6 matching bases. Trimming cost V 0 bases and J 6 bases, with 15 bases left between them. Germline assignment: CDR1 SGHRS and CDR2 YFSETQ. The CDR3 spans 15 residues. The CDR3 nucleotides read TGCGCCAGCAGCTTGGGGACAGCCCGTGTTCATGGCTACACCTTC. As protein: CASSLGTARVHGYTF. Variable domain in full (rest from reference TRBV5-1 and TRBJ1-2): KAGVTQTPRYLIKTRGQQVTLSCSPISGHRSVSWYQQTPGQGLQFLFEYFSETQRNKGNFPGRFSGRQFSNSRSEMNVSTLELGDSALYLCASSLGTARVHGYTFGSGTRLTVV.

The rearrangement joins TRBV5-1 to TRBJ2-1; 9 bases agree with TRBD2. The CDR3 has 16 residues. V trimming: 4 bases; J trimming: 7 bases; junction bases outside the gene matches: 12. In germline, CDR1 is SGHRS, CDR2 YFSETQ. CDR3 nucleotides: TGCGCCAGCAGCCATGCCAACAGCGGGGGGCGGAATGAGCAGTTCTTC. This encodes CASSHANSGGRNEQFF.

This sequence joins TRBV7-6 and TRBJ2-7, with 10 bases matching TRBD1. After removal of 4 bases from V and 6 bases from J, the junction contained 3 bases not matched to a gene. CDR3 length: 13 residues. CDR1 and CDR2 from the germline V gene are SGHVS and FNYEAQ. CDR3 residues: CASSWGTGVEQYF. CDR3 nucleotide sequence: TGTGCCAGCAGCTGGGGGACAGGGGTCGAGCAGTACTTC.

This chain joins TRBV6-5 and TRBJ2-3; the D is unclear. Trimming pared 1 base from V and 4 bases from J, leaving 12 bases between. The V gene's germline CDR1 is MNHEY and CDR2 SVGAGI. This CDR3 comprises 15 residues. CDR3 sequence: CASSYYGSQADTQYF. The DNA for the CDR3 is TGTGCCAGCAGTTACTACGGGTCCCAAGCAGATACGCAGTATTTT.

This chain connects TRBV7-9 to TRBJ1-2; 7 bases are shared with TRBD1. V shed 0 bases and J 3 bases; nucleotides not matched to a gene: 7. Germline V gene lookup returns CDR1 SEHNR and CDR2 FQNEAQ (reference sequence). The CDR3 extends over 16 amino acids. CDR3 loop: CASSLAGQGDYYGYTF. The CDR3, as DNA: TGTGCCAGCAGCTTAGCGGGCCAGGGGGATTACTATGGCTACACCTTC. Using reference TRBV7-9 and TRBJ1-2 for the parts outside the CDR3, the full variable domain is DTGVSQNPRHKITKRGQNVTFRCDPISEHNRLYWYRQTLGQGPEFLTYFQNEAQLEKSRLLSDRFSAERPKGSFSTLEIQRTEQGDSAMYLCASSLAGQGDYYGYTFGSGTRLTVV.

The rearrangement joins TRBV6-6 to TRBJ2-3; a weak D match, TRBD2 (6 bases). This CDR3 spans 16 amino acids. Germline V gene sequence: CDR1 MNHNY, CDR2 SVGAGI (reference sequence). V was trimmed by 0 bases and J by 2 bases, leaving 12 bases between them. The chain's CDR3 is CASSYSFLAYTDTQYF. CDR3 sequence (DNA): TGTGCCAGCAGTTACTCGTTTCTAGCGTACACAGATACGCAGTATTTT.

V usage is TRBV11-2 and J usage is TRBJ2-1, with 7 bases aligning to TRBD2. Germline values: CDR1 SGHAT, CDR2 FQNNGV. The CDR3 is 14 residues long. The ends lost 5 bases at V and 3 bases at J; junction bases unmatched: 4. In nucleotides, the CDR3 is TGTGCCAGCAGCCGATGGACTAGCTACAATGAGCAGTTCTTC. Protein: CASSRWTSYNEQFF.

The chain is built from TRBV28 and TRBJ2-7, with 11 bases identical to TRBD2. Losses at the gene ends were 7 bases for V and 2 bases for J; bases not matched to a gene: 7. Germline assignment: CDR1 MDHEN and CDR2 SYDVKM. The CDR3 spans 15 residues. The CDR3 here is CASTEGLAATYEQYF. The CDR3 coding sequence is TGTGCCAGCACCGAGGGACTAGCGGCGACCTACGAGCAGTACTTC.

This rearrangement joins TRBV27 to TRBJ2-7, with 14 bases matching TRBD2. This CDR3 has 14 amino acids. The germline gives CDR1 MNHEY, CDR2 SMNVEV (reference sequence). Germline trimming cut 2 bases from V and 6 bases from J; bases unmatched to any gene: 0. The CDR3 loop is CASSLGLAGGEQYF. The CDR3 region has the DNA TGTGCCAGCAGTTTAGGACTAGCGGGAGGCGAGCAGTACTTC.

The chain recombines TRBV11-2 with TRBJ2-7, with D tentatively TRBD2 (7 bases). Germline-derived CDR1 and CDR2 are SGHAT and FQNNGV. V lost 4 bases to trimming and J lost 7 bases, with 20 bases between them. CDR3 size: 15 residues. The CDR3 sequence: CASSSLKGEGREQYF. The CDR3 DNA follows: TGTGCCAGCAGCTCTCTTAAGGGGGAGGGCCGTGAGCAGTACTTC.

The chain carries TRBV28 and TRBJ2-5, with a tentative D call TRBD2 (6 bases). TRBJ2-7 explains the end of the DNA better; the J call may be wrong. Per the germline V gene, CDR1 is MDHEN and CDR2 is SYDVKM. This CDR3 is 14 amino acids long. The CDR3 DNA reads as TGTGCCAGCAGTTTTTCCGGGAGCTCCTACGAGCAGTACTTC. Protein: CASSFSGSSYEQYF.

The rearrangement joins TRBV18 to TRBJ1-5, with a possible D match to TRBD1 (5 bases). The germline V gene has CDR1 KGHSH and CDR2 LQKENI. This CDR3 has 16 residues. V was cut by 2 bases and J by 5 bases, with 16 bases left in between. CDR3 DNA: TGTGCCAGCTCACCAGCGGGGGGACCCCGGGATCAGCCCCAGCATTTT. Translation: CASSPAGGPRDQPQHF.

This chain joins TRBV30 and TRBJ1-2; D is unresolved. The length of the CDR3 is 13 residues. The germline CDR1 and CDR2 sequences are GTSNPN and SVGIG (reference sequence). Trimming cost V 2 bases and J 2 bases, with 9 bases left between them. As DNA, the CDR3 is TGTGCCTGGAGTCCGGGAACGAACTATGGCTACACCTTC. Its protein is CAWSPGTNYGYTF.

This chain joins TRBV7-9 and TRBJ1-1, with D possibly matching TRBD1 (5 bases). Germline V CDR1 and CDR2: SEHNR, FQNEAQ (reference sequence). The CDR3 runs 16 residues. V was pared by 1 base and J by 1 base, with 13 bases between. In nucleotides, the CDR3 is TGTGCCAGCAGCTTAGGGGCCCACAGGTGGAACACTGAAGCTTTCTTT. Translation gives CASSLGAHRWNTEAFF.

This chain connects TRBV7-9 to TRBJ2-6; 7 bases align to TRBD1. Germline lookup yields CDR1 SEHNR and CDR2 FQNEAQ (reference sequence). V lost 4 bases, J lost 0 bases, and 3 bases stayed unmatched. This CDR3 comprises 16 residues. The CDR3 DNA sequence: TGTGCCAGCAGCTCCAGGGGGAACTCTGGGGCCAACGTCCTGACTTTC. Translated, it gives CASSSRGNSGANVLTF.

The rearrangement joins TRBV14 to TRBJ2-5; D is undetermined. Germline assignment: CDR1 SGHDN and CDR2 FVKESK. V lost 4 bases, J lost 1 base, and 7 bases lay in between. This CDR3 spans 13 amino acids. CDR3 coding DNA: TGTGCCAGCAGCCTCCACAGCCAAGAGACCCAGTACTTC. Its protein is CASSLHSQETQYF.

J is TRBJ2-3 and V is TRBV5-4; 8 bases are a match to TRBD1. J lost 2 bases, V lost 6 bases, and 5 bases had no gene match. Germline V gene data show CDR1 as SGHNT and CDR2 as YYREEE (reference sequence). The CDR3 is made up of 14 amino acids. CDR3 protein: CASNGQGVTDTQYF. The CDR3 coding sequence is TGTGCCAGCAACGGACAGGGAGTCACAGATACGCAGTATTTT.

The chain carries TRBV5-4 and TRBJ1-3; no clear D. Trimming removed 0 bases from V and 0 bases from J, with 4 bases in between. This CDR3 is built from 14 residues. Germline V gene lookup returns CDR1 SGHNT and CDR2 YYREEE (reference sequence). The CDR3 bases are TGTGCCAGCAGCTTGGACAGCTCTGGAAACACCATATATTTT. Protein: CASSLDSSGNTIYF.

CDR3 DNA sequence: TGTGCCAGCAGTTACGGAGGGAGGGGTGGCTACACCTTC. It translates to CASSYGGRGGYTF. The rearrangement uses TRBV6-5 and TRBJ1-2; possible D gene TRBD1, 5 bases. The CDR3 has 13 residues. CDR1 and CDR2 (germline): MNHEY, SVGAGI. Trimming shortened V by 2 bases and J by 7 bases, and 11 bases separated the two germline ends.

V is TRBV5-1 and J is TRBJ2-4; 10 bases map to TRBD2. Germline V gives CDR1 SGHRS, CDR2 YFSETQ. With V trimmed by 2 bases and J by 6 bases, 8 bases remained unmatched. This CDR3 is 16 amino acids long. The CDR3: CASSFGSGRAANIQYF. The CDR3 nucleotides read TGCGCCAGCAGCTTCGGGAGCGGGAGGGCCGCAAACATTCAGTACTTC.

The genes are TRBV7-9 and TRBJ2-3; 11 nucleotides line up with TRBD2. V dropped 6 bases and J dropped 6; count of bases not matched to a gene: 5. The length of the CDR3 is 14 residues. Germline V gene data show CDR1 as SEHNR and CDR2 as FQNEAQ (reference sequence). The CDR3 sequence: CASSLAGGLDTQYF. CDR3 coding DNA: TGTGCCAGCAGTCTAGCGGGAGGACTGGATACGCAGTATTTT.

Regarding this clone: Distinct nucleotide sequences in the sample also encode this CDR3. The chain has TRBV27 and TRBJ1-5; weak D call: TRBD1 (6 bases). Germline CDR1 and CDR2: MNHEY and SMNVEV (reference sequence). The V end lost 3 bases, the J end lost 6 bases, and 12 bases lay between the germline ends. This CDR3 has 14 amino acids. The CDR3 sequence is CASSLLGGGQPQHF. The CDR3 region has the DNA TGTGCCAGCAGTTTGCTTGGGGGCGGTCAGCCCCAGCATTTT.

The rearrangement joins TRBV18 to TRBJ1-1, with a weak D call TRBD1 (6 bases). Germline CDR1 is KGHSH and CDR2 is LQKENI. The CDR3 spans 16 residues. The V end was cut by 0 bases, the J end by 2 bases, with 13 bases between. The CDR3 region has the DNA TGTGCCAGCTCACCACCGAACAGGGACCCTAACACTGAAGCTTTCTTT. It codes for CASSPPNRDPNTEAFF.

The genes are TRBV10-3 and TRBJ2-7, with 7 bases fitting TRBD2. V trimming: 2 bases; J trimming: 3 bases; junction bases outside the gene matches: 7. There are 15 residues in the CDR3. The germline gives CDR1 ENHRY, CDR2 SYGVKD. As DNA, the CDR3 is TGTGCCATCAGTGAGGGAGGGGAGGGTAACTACGAGCAGTACTTC. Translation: CAISEGGEGNYEQYF.

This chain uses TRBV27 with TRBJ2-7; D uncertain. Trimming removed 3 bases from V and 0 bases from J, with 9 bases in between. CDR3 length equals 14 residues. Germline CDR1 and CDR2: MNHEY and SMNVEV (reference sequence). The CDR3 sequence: CASSFGFNSYEQYF. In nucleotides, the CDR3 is TGTGCCAGCAGTTTTGGCTTTAACTCCTACGAGCAGTACTTC.

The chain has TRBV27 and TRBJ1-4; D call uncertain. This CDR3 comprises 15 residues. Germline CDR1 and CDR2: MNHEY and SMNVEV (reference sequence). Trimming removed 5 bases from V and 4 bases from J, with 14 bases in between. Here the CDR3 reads CASSQSSGHNEKLFF. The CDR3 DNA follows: TGTGCCAGCAGTCAAAGCTCGGGTCATAATGAAAAACTGTTTTTT.

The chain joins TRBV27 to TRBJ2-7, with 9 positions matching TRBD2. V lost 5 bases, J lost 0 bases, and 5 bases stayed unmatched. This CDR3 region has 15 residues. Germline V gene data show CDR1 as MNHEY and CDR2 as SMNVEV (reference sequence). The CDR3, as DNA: TGTGCCAGCAGTCCCTGGACTAGCGTCTCCTACGAGCAGTACTTC. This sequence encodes CASSPWTSVSYEQYF.

In DNA form, the CDR3 reads TGTGCCAGTACCGGGGCGGCGGGGGCTTGGGGGAGAGCCGGGGAGCTGTTTTTT. As protein: CASTGAAGAWGRAGELFF. This chain links TRBV19 with TRBJ2-2; D is perhaps TRBD2 (7 bases). The length of the CDR3 is 18 residues. Looked up from germline, CDR1 is LNHDA and CDR2 is SQIVND (reference sequence). V was trimmed by 7 bases and J by 6 bases, leaving 27 bases between them. Using reference TRBV19 and TRBJ2-2 for the parts outside the CDR3, the full variable domain is DGGITQSPKYLFRKEGQNVTLSCEQNLNHDAMYWYRQDPGQGLRLIYYSQIVNDFQKGDIAEGYSVSREKKESFPLTVTSAQKNPTAFYLCASTGAAGAWGRAGELFFGEGSRLTVL.